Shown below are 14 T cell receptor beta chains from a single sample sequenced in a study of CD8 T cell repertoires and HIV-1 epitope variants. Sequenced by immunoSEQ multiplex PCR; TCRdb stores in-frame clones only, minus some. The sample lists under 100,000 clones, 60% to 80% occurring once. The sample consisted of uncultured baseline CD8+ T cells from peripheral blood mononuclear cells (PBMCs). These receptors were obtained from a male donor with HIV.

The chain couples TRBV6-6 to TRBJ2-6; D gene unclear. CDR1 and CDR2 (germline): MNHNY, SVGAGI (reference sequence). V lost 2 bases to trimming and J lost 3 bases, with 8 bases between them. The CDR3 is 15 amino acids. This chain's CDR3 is CASSYMVGGANVLTF. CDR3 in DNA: TGTGCCAGCAGTTACATGGTTGGTGGGGCCAACGTCCTGACTTTC.

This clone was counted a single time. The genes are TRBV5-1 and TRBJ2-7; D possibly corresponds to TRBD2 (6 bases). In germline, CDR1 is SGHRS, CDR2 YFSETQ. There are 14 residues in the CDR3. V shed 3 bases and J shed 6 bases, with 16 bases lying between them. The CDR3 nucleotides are TGCGCCAGCAGCTCCGCAACTTTCGGGGGCGAGCAGTACTTC. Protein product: CASSSATFGGEQYF.

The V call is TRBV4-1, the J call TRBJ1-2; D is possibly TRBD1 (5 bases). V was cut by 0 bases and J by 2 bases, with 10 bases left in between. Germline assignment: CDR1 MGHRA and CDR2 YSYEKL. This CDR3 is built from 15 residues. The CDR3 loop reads CASSQDQGANYGYTF. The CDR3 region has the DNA TGCGCCAGCAGCCAAGATCAGGGTGCGAACTATGGCTACACCTTC.

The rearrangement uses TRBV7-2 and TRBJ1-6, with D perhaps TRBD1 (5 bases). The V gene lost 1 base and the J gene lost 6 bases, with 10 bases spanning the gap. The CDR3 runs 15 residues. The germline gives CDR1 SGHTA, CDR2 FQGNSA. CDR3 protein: CASSLVGRFNSPLHF. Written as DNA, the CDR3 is TGTGCCAGCAGCTTAGTGGGGCGGTTTAATTCACCCCTCCACTTT.

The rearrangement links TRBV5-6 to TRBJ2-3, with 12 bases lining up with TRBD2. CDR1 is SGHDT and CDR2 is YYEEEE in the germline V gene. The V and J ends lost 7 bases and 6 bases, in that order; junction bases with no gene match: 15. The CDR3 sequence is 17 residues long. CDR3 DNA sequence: TGTGCCAGCTCCACCCGGGGGCTAGCGGGAGGGAGGGATACGCAGTATTTT. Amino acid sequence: CASSTRGLAGGRDTQYF.

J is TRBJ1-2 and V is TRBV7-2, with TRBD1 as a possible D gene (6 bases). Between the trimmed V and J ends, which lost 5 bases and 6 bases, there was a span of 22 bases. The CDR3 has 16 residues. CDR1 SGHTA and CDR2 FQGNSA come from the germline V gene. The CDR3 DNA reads TGTGCCAGCAGCCCCCAGACAGGACCAAGAGCACATGGCTACACCTTC. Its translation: CASSPQTGPRAHGYTF.

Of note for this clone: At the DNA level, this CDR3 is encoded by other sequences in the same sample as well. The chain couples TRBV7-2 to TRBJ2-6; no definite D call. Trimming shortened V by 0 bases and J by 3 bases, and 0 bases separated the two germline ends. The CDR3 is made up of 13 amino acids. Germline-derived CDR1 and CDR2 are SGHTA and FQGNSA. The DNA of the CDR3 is TGTGCCAGCAGCTTAGCTGGGGCCAACGTCCTGACTTTC. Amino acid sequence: CASSLAGANVLTF.

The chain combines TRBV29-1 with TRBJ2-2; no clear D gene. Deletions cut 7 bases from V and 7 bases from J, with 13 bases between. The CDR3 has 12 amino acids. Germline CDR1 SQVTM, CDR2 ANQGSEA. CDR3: CSALLLGGELFF. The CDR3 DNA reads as TGCAGCGCCCTGCTCCTCGGCGGGGAGCTGTTTTTT.

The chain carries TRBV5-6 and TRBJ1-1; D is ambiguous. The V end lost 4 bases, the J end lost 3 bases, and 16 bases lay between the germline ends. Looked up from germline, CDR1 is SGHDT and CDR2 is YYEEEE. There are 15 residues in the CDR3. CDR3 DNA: TGTGCCAGCAGCCTGATTCGGGAGGTCGACACTGAAGCTTTCTTT. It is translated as CASSLIREVDTEAFF.

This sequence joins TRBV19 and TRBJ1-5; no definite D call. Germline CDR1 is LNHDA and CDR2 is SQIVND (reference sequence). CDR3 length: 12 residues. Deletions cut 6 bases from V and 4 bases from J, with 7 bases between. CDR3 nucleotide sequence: TGTGCCAGTAGGGAAGGGAATCAGCCCCAGCATTTT. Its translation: CASREGNQPQHF.

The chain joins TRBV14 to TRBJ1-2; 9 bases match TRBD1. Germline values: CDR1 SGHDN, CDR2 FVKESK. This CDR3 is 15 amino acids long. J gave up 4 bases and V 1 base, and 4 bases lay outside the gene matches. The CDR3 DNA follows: TGTGCCAGCAGCCAAGTCGCGACAGGGGGCTATGGCTACACCTTC. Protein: CASSQVATGGYGYTF.

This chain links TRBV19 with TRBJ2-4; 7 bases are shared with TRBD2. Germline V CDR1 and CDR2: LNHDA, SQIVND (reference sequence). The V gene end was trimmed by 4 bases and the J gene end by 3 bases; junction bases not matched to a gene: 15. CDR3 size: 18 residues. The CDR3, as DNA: TGTGCCAGTAGTACGCAACCGGGAGGAGATTCAAGCAAAAACATTCAGTACTTC. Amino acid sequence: CASSTQPGGDSSKNIQYF.

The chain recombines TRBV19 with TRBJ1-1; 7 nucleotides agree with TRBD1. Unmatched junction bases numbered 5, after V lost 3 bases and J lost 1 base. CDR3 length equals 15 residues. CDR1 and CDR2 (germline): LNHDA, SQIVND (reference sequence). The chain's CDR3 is CASSMSQGGNTEAFF. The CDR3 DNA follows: TGTGCCAGTAGTATGTCTCAGGGGGGGAACACTGAAGCTTTCTTT.

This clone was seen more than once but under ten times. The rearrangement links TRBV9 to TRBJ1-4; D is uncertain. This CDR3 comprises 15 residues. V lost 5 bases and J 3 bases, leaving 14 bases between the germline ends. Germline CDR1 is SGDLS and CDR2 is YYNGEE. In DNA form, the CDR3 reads TGTGCCAGCAGTTCCTCGACGGGTTCTAATGAAAAACTGTTTTTT. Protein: CASSSSTGSNEKLFF.